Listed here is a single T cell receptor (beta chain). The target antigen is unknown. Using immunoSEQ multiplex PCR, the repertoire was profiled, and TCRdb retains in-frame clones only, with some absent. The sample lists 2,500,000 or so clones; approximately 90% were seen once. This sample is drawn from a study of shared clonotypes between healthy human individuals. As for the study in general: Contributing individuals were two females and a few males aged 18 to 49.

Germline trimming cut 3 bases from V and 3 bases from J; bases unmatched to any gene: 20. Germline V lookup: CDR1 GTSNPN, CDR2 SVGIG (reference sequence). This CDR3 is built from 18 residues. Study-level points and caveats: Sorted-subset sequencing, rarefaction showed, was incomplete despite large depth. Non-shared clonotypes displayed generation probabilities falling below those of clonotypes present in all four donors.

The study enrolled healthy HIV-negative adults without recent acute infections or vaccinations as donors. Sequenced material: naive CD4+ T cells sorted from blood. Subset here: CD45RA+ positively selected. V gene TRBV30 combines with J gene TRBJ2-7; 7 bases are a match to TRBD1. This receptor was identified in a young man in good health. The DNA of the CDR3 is TGTGCCTGGAGAGGCCGGGCCGGTACGGGACAGCGTTACTACGAGCAGTACTTC. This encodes CAWRGRAGTGQRYYEQYF.